This TCR beta chain was sequenced during a study of cytomegalovirus exposure and HLA in healthy donors. Background on the study: The same platform was used for the 90 to 150 validation repertoires and the roughly 670 first-cohort repertoires, a later analysis reported. Study conclusions and caveats: High sensitivity and specificity were reportedly achieved when the classifier diagnosed cytomegalovirus status.

As regards this clone: What it recognizes is unknown.

The repertoire was sequenced with immunoSEQ multiplex PCR; TCRdb's copy has only in-frame clones and lacks some. The sample holds some 170,000 clones, 80% to 90% seen once. Germline lookup yields CDR1 SGHNT and CDR2 YYREEE (reference sequence). The CDR3 contains 17 residues. V lost 1 base and J lost 12; bases outside the gene matches: 16. Specimen: PBMCs. The receptor's source is a woman under 40 in good health and CMV-seronegative. The chain carries TRBV5-4 and TRBJ1-4; TRBD1 matches at 9 bases. In DNA, the CDR3 is TGTGCCAGCAGCTTGCTCTGGTCGGGACAGGGCCGAGGGGAACTGTTTTTT. This encodes CASSLLWSGQGRGELFF. Full variable domain (missing parts from reference TRBV5-4 and TRBJ1-4): ETGVTQSPTHLIKTRGQQVTLRCSSQSGHNTVSWYQQALGQGPQFIFQYYREEENGRGNFPPRFSGLQFPNYSSELNVNALELDDSALYLCASSLLWSGQGRGELFFGSGTQLSVL.